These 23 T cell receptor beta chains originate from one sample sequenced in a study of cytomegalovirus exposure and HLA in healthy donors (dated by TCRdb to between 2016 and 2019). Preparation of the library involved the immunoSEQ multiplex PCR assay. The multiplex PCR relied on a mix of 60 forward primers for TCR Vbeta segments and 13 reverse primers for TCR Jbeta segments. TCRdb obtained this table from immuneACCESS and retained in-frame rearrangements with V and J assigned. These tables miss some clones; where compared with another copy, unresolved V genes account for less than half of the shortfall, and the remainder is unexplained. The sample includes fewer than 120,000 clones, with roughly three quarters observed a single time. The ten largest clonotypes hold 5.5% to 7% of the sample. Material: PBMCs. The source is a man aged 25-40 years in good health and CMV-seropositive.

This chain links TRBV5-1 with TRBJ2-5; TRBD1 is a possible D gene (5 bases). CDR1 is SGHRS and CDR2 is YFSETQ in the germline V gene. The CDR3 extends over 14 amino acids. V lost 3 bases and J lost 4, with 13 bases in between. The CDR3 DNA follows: TGCGCCAGCAGCTGGGCGTCTGGGGCAGAGACCCAGTACTTC. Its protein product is CASSWASGAETQYF.

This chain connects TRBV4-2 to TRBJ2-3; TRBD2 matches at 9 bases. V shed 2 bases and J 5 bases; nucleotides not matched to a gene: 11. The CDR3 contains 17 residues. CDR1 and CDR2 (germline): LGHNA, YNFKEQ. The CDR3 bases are TGTGCCAGCAGCCAATTTCCTGCGGGGGGGTGGGAAGATACGCAGTATTTT. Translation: CASSQFPAGGWEDTQYF.

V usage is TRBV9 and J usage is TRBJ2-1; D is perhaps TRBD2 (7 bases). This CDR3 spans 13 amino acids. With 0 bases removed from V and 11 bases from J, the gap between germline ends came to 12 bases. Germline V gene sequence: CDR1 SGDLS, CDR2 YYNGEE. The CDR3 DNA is TGTGCCAGCAGCGTAGTAGGGGGGGATCAGCAGTTCTTC. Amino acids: CASSVVGGDQQFF.

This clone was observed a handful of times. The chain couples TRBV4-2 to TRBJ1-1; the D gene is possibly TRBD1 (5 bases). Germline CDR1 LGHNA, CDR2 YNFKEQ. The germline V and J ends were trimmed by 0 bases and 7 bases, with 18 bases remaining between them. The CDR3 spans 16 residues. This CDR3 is CASSQDRGGDEIEAFF. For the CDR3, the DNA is TGTGCCAGCAGCCAAGATAGAGGAGGGGACGAAATTGAAGCTTTCTTT.

CDR3 sequence: CASSKGRRVCPLYGYTF. The CDR3 bases are TGTGCCAGCAGCAAAGGCCGCAGGGTATGCCCTCTCTATGGCTACACCTTC. The chain joins TRBV21-1 to TRBJ1-2; TRBD1, as called in the table, went unchecked against the DNA. TRBV21-1 is recorded as a pseudogene. The CDR3 covers 17 residues.

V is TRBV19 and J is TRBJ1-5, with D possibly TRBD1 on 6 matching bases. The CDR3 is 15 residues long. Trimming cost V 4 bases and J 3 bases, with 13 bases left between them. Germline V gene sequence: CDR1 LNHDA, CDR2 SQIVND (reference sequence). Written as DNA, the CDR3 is TGTGCCAGTAGTACAGAGGGGGGAGCCAATCAGCCCCAGCATTTT. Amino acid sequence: CASSTEGGANQPQHF.

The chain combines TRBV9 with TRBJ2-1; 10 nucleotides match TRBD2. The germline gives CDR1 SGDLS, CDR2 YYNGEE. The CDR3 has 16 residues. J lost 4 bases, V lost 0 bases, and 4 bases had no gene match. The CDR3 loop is CASSVGLAGAYNEQFF. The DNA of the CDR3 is TGTGCCAGCAGCGTAGGGCTAGCGGGGGCATACAATGAGCAGTTCTTC.

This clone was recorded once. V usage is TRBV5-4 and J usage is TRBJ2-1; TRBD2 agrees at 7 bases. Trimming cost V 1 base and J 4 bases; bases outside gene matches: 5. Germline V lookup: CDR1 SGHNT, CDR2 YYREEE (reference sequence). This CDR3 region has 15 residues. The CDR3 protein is CASSLSGGTYNEQFF. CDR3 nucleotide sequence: TGTGCCAGCAGCTTGTCCGGGGGGACTTACAATGAGCAGTTCTTC.

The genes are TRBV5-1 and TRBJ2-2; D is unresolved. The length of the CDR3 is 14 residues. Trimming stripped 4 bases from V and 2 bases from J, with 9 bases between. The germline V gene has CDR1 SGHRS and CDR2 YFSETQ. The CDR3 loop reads CASSPTGNTGELFF. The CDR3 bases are TGCGCCAGCAGCCCGACTGGAAACACCGGGGAGCTGTTTTTT.

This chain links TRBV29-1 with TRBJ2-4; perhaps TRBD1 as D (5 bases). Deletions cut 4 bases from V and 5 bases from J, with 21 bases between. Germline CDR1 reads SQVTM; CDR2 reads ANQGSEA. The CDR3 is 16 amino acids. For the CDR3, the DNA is TGCAGCGTTGCCAAGGGGCGGCCTGGGGCCCAAAACATTCAGTACTTC. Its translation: CSVAKGRPGAQNIQYF.

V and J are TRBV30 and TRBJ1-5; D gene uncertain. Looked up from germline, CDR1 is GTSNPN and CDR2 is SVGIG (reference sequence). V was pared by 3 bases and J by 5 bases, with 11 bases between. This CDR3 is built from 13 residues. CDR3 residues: CAWSPFEDQPQHF. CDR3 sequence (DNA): TGTGCCTGGAGCCCATTTGAGGATCAGCCCCAGCATTTT.

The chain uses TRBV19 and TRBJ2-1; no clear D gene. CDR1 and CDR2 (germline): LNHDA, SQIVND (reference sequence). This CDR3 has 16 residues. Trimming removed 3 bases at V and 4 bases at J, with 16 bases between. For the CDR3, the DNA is TGTGCCAGTAGTATGGGTTCGGGTCAGTTATACAATGAGCAGTTCTTC. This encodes CASSMGSGQLYNEQFF.

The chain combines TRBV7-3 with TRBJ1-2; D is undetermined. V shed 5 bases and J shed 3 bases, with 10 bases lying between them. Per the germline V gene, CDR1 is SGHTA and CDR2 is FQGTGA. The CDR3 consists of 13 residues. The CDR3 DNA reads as TGTGCCAGCAGCCTCCCGGGATACTATGGCTACACCTTC. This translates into CASSLPGYYGYTF.

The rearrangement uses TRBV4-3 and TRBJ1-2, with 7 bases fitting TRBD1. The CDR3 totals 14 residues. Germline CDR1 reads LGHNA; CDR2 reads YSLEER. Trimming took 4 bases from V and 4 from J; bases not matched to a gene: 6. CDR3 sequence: CASSPLDRSYGYTF. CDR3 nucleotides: TGCGCCAGCAGCCCCCTGGACAGGAGCTATGGCTACACCTTC.

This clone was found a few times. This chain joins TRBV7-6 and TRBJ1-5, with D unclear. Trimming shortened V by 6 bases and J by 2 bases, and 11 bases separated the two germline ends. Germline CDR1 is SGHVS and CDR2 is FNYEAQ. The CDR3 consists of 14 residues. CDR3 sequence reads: CASSLKAGNQPQHF. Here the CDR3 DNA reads TGTGCCAGCAGTCTTAAAGCCGGCAATCAGCCCCAGCATTTT.

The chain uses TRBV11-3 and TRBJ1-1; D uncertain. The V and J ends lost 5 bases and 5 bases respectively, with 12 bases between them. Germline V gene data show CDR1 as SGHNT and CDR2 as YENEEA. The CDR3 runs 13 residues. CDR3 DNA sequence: TGTGCCAGCAGCCACTCGGTAGAAACTGAAGCTTTCTTT. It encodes CASSHSVETEAFF.

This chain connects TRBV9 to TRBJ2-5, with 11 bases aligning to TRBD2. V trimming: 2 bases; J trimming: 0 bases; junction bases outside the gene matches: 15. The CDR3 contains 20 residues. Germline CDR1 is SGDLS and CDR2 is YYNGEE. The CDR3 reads CASSVLPLAGGLSYQETQYF. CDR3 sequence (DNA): TGTGCCAGCAGCGTCCTTCCCCTAGCGGGGGGCCTTTCGTACCAAGAGACCCAGTACTTC.

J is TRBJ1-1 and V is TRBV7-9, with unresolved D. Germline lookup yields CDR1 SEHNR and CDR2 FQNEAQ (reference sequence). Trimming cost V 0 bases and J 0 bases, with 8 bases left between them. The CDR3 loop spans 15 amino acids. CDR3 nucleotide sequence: TGTGCCAGCAGCTTAGCTCAGCGTTTGAACACTGAAGCTTTCTTT. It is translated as CASSLAQRLNTEAFF.

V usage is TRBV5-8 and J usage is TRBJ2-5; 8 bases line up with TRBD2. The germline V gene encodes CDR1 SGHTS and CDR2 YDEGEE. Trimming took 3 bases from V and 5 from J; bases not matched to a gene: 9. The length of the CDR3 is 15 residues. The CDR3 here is CASSYSGVPWETQYF. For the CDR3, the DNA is TGTGCCAGCAGCTATAGCGGGGTCCCTTGGGAGACCCAGTACTTC. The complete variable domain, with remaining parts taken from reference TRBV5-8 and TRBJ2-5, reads EAGVTQSPTHLIKTRGQQATLRCSPISGHTSVYWYQQALGLGLQFLLWYDEGEERNRGNFPPRFSGRQFPNYSSELNVNALELEDSALYLCASSYSGVPWETQYFGPGTRLLVL.

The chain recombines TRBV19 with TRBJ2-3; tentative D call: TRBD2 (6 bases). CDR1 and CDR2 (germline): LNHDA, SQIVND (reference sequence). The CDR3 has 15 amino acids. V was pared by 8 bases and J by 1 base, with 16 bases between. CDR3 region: CASRPQRAGTDTQYF. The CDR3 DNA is TGTGCCAGTCGCCCCCAGCGGGCGGGCACAGATACGCAGTATTTT.

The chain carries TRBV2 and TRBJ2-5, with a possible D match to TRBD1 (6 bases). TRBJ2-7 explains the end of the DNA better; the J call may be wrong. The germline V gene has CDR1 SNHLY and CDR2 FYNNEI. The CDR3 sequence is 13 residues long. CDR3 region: CASIQDSEYEQYF. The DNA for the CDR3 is TGTGCCAGCATCCAGGACAGTGAATACGAGCAGTACTTC.

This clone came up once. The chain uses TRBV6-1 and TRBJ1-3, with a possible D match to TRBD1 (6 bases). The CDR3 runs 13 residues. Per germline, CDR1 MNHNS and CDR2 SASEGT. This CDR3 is CAVRGPSGNTIYF. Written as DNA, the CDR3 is TGTGCTGTCAGGGGCCCTTCTGGAAACACCATATATTTT.

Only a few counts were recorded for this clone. Here the CDR3 DNA reads TGTGCCATCGGCTCAGCGGGGACTTCCTACGAGCAGTACTTC. Amino acid sequence: CAIGSAGTSYEQYF. This sequence joins TRBV10-3 and TRBJ2-7, with 7 positions matching TRBD2. Trimming removed 8 bases from V and 1 base from J; junction bases left unmatched: 8. Germline V lookup: CDR1 ENHRY, CDR2 SYGVKD. This CDR3 contains 14 residues.